This TCR beta chain was profiled in a study of shared clonotypes between healthy human individuals. Only in-frame clones appear in the TCRdb table, and some are missing; sequencing was by immunoSEQ multiplex PCR. Among 2.3 million or so clones listed, approximately 95% were seen once. CDR1 and CDR2 (germline): SGHRS, YFSETQ. There are 14 residues in the CDR3. V dropped 7 bases and J dropped 5; count of bases not matched to a gene: 10. The V call is TRBV5-1, the J call TRBJ2-7; TRBD1 matches 9 bases. The TCR comes from a man between 18 and 35 years old in good health. Some clones in this sample may be carry-over from other donors' samples. Sequencing was carried out using naive CD4+ T cells from PBMCs. The sample's subset: CD45RA+ positively selected. Written as DNA, the CDR3 is TGCGCCAGCGGTTCGGGACAGGGCATTCACGAGCAGTACTTC. Protein sequence: CASGSGQGIHEQYF.